The subject of this entry is one T cell receptor beta chain. The sample originates from a study of blood T cell repertoires in COVID-19. Study overall: The study drew acute and convalescent COVID-19 samples from the United States, Italy and Spain.

Data came from immunoSEQ multiplex PCR; TCRdb stores just in-frame clones and leaves some out. The table shows 150,000 to 200,000 clones, with roughly four fifths occurring only once. Germline CDR1 SGHAT, CDR2 FQNNGV. The CDR3 is 17 amino acids. The V end was cut by 2 bases, the J end by 1 base, with 15 bases between. The V gene is TRBV11-2, the J gene TRBJ2-4; no clear D gene. The sample consisted of peripheral blood. This TCR was sampled from a man in his sixties with active or convalescent COVID-19. CDR3 residues: CASSLNWRLEAKNIQYF. Written as DNA, the CDR3 is TGTGCCAGCAGCTTAAACTGGCGGCTAGAGGCCAAAAACATTCAGTACTTC.